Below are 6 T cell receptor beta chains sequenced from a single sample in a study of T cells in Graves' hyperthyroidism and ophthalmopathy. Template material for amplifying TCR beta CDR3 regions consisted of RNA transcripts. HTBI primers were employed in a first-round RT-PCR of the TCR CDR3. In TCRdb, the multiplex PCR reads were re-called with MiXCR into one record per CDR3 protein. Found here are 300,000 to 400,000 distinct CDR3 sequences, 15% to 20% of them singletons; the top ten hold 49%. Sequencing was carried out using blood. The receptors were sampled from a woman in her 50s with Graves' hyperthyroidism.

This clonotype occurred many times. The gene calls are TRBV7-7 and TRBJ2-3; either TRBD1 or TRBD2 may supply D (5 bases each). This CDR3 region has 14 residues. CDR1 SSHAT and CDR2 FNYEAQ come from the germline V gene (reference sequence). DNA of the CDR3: TGTGCTAGCGCCATGATGTCAGGGACAGATACGCAGTATTTT. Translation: CASAMMSGTDTQYF.

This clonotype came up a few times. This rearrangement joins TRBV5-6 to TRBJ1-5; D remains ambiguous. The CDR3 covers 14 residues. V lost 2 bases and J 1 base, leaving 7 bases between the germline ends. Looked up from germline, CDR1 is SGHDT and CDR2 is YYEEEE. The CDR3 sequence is CASSFKRSNQPQHF. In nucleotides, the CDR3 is TGTGCCAGCAGCTTTAAAAGGAGCAATCAGCCCCAGCATTTT.

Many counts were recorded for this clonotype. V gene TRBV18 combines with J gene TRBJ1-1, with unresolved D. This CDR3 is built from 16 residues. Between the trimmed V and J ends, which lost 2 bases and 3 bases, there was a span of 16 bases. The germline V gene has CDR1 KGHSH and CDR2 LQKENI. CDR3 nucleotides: TGTGCCAGCTCACCAGATAGTGCAGGACCCCACACTGAAGCTTTCTTT. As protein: CASSPDSAGPHTEAFF. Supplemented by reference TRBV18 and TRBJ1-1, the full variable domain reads NAGVMQNPRHLVRRRGQEARLRCSPMKGHSHVYWYRQLPEEGLKFMVYLQKENIIDESGMPKERFSAEFPKEGPSILRIQQVVRGDSAAYFCASSPDSAGPHTEAFFGQGTRLTVV.

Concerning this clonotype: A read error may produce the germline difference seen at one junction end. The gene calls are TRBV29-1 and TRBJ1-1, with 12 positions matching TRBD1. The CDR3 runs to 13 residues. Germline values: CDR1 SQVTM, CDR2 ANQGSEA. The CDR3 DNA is TGCAGCGTTAGGGACAGGGGGCTTGATGAAGCTCTCTTT. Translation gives CSVRDRGLDEALF.

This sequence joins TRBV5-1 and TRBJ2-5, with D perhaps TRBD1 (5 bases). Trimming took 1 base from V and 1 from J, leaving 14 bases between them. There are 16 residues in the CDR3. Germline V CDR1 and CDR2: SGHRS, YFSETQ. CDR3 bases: TGCGCCAGCAGCTTGTCAGGGCTACCCTTCCAAGAGACCCAGTACTTC. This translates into CASSLSGLPFQETQYF.

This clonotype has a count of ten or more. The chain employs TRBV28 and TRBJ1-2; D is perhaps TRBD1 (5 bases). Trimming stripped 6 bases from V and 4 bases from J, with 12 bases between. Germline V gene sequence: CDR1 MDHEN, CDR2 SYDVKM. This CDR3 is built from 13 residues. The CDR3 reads CASRTDNTYGYTF. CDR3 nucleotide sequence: TGTGCCAGCAGAACGGACAATACCTATGGCTACACCTTC.